This is a list of T cell receptor beta chains from one sample in a study of T-cell reconstitution after alpha-beta-depleted transplantation in children. A single record per CDR3 protein comes from TCRdb applying MiXCR to the PCR reads. The table lists a few hundred thousand distinct CDR3 sequences, around 10% of them singletons. Sequencing used PBMCs, obtained before TCRalphabeta/CD19-depleted stem cell transplant. These TCRs come from a boy in the first two years of life with acute myeloid leukemia, due to receive a stem cell transplant. Each CDR3 is given without its conserved first and last residue. The D gene is left open where the match is weak. Clone size appears in some rows only: once, few, many, or a class for an expanded clone.

d_gene	v_gene	abundance	CDR3aa
TRBD2	TRBV29-1	many	SVVGTISSNEQF
.	TRBV4-2	many	ASSQEVTATEAF
TRBD2	TRBV5-1	.	ASSPGLLEFTDTQY
.	TRBV20-1	many	SAPGGARGTEAF
TRBD2	TRBV12-3/TRBV12-4	few	ASRLGLAGPETQY
TRBD1	TRBV12-3/TRBV12-4	many	ASSFGTEGYEQY
.	TRBV3-1	.	ASSPAGTSRYEQY
.	TRBV1	.	TSSQPAWRSRSPYEQY
TRBD1	TRBV5-6	few	ASSWTGGTPLH
.	TRBV19	few	ASGENIQY
TRBD1	TRBV12-3/TRBV12-4	many	ASRGQGAFSYEQY
TRBD2	TRBV29-1	many	SVGGGTSGSLLYEQY
.	TRBV18	few	ASSPLRVGQETQY
TRBD1	TRBV20-1	many	SAPPLGDRGLGAEAF
.	TRBV7-2	many	ASSPRDYGYT
.	TRBV11-2	many	ASSLTGPDGYT
.	TRBV6-2/TRBV6-3	few	ASSYDYLDYEQY